The rows below give T cell receptor beta chains drawn from one sample of a study of patients and donors after allogeneic stem cell transplantation. One entry per CDR3 protein, called by TCRdb with MiXCR from the RT-PCR reads. This sample has approximately 200,000 distinct CDR3 sequences, with 41% found just once. Input material: blood, either unsorted or a sorted T cell fraction (not recorded which). The receptor source for this set is a human donor who was either an allogeneic HSCT recipient or a stem cell or donor lymphocyte infusion donor (not recorded which). It is not recorded whose cells these are; they may come from a transplant donor. The CDR3 runs from the conserved cysteine through the conserved F or W. Fields, in order: D gene, V gene, J gene, clone size, CDR3 length, CDR3 DNA, CDR3 protein. The D gene is left open where the match is weak. Expanded clones are given a class, and other clones once, few, many or no size at all.

d_gene: .; v_gene: TRBV6-5; j_gene: TRBJ1-2; abundance: few; len: 12; CDR3nt: TGTGCCAGCAGAAAAGCCGGGGATGGCTACACCTTC; CDR3aa: CASRKAGDGYTF
d_gene: TRBD1; v_gene: TRBV20-1; j_gene: TRBJ2-7; abundance: .; len: 15; CDR3nt: TGCAGTGCTAGAGACCAAACAGGGGGACGTTACGAGCAGTACTTC; CDR3aa: CSARDQTGGRYEQYF
d_gene: TRBD2; v_gene: TRBV12-3/TRBV12-4; j_gene: TRBJ2-1; abundance: .; len: 14; CDR3nt: TGTGCCAGCAGTCCGCCCCTAGCGGCGCGTGAGCAGTTCTTC; CDR3aa: CASSPPLAAREQFF
d_gene: .; v_gene: TRBV7-2; j_gene: TRBJ1-5; abundance: .; len: 13; CDR3nt: TGTGCCAGCAGCTTAGAGATGGATCAGCCCCAGCATTTT; CDR3aa: CASSLEMDQPQHF
d_gene: TRBD1; v_gene: TRBV3-1; j_gene: TRBJ1-3; abundance: .; len: 16; CDR3nt: TGTGCCAGCAGCCAAGACTTAGGGGGCACTGGAAACACCATATATTTT; CDR3aa: CASSQDLGGTGNTIYF
d_gene: .; v_gene: TRBV7-3; j_gene: TRBJ1-3; abundance: few; len: 13; CDR3nt: TGTGCCAGCAGCTTAGTAGGTGGAAACACCATATATTTT; CDR3aa: CASSLVGGNTIYF
d_gene: TRBD1; v_gene: TRBV9; j_gene: TRBJ1-2; abundance: once; len: 14; CDR3nt: TGTGCCAGCAGCGCCTTGGGGGACAGATATGGCTACACCTTC; CDR3aa: CASSALGDRYGYTF
d_gene: TRBD2; v_gene: TRBV4-1; j_gene: TRBJ2-7; abundance: few; len: 15; CDR3nt: TGCGCCAGCAGCCAAGTATCGGGACTAGGGGAAGAGCAGTACTTC; CDR3aa: CASSQVSGLGEEQYF
d_gene: .; v_gene: TRBV12-3/TRBV12-4; j_gene: TRBJ1-5; abundance: .; len: 13; CDR3nt: TGTGCCAGCAGTTTATCCAAGATGGGGCCCCAGCATTTT; CDR3aa: CASSLSKMGPQHF
d_gene: .; v_gene: TRBV9; j_gene: TRBJ2-2; abundance: few; len: 16; CDR3nt: TGTGCCAGCAGCGCCAGGGGGGCCCAGGGCGCCGGGGAGCTGTTTTTT; CDR3aa: CASSARGAQGAGELFF
d_gene: TRBD1; v_gene: TRBV12-3/TRBV12-4; j_gene: TRBJ1-1; abundance: .; len: 15; CDR3nt: TGTGCCAGCAGTTTAAGAGGGACAGGGGAGGCTGAAGCTTTCTTT; CDR3aa: CASSLRGTGEAEAFF
d_gene: TRBD2; v_gene: TRBV29-1; j_gene: TRBJ2-3; abundance: .; len: 15; CDR3nt: TGCAGCTTCTGGACTAGCGGCACCGGCACAGATACGCAGTATTTT; CDR3aa: CSFWTSGTGTDTQYF
d_gene: TRBD1; v_gene: TRBV6-5; j_gene: TRBJ1-2; abundance: .; len: 15; CDR3nt: TGTGCCAGCAGTCTACGGGACAGGGGACGGTATGGCTACACCTTC; CDR3aa: CASSLRDRGRYGYTF
d_gene: .; v_gene: TRBV5-1; j_gene: TRBJ2-5; abundance: few; len: 13; CDR3nt: TGCGCCAGCAGCTTGGATGAAAGAGAGACCCAGTACTTC; CDR3aa: CASSLDERETQYF
d_gene: .; v_gene: TRBV12-3/TRBV12-4; j_gene: TRBJ1-1; abundance: few; len: 14; CDR3nt: TGTGCCAGCAGCCACGGGACAAAGAACACTGAAGCTTTCTTT; CDR3aa: CASSHGTKNTEAFF
d_gene: .; v_gene: TRBV5-6; j_gene: TRBJ1-5; abundance: .; len: 14; CDR3nt: TGTGCCAGCAGCTTCGTCGGGGAAAATCAGCCCCAGCATTTT; CDR3aa: CASSFVGENQPQHF
d_gene: .; v_gene: TRBV12-3/TRBV12-4; j_gene: TRBJ2-3; abundance: .; len: 12; CDR3nt: TGTGCCAGCAGGTCGAGCACAGATACGCAGTATTTT; CDR3aa: CASRSSTDTQYF
d_gene: .; v_gene: TRBV7-2; j_gene: TRBJ1-2; abundance: .; len: 17; CDR3nt: TGTGCCAGCAGCCACCCCGCGGGAGGCAGGGGTACCTATGGCTACACCTTC; CDR3aa: CASSHPAGGRGTYGYTF
d_gene: .; v_gene: TRBV21-1; j_gene: TRBJ2-1; abundance: once; len: 16; CDR3nt: TGTGCCAGCAGCTCCTTGGCGGGAGGGAGGAACAATGAGCAGTTCTTC; CDR3aa: CASSSLAGGRNNEQFF
d_gene: .; v_gene: TRBV29-1; j_gene: TRBJ1-1; abundance: .; len: 15; CDR3nt: TGCAGCGTTGGACAGGACAGACCACTGAACACTGAAGCTTTCTTT; CDR3aa: CSVGQDRPLNTEAFF
d_gene: .; v_gene: TRBV2; j_gene: TRBJ2-3; abundance: .; len: 12; CDR3nt: TGTGCCAGCAGGGGTAGCACAGATACGCAGTATTTT; CDR3aa: CASRGSTDTQYF
d_gene: .; v_gene: TRBV6-5; j_gene: TRBJ1-1; abundance: many; len: 13; CDR3nt: TGTGCCAGCAGTTACGGGGGGAACACTGAAGCTTTCTTT; CDR3aa: CASSYGGNTEAFF
d_gene: .; v_gene: TRBV14; j_gene: TRBJ1-1; abundance: .; len: 15; CDR3nt: TGTGCCAGCAGCCAAGATCCAGGGACTTTCACTGAAGCTTTCTTT; CDR3aa: CASSQDPGTFTEAFF
d_gene: .; v_gene: TRBV27; j_gene: TRBJ1-1; abundance: .; len: 14; CDR3nt: TGTGCCAGCAGTTTACCAGGGTCGGTCACTGAAGCTTTCTTT; CDR3aa: CASSLPGSVTEAFF
d_gene: TRBD2; v_gene: TRBV29-1; j_gene: TRBJ2-1; abundance: .; len: 16; CDR3nt: TGCAGCGTTGAAGGCCTAGCGGGAGAGGTCTACAATGAGCAGTTCTTC; CDR3aa: CSVEGLAGEVYNEQFF
d_gene: .; v_gene: TRBV5-1; j_gene: TRBJ1-1; abundance: .; len: 13; CDR3nt: TGCGCCAGCAGCTCGGGGGCGAACACTGAAGCTTTCTTT; CDR3aa: CASSSGANTEAFF
d_gene: .; v_gene: TRBV24-1; j_gene: TRBJ1-5; abundance: .; len: 14; CDR3nt: TGTGCCACCAGTGACAAGGGGCTAGAACAGCCCCAGCATTTT; CDR3aa: CATSDKGLEQPQHF
d_gene: .; v_gene: TRBV28; j_gene: TRBJ2-2; abundance: .; len: 16; CDR3nt: TGTGCCAGCAGTTTAAGGAAGGACTCGAACACCGGGGAGCTGTTTTTT; CDR3aa: CASSLRKDSNTGELFF
d_gene: .; v_gene: TRBV12-3/TRBV12-4; j_gene: TRBJ1-1; abundance: .; len: 14; CDR3nt: TGTGCCAGCGGGACGGGGGCCTTGGGCACTGAAGCTTTCTTT; CDR3aa: CASGTGALGTEAFF
d_gene: .; v_gene: TRBV29-1; j_gene: TRBJ1-1; abundance: .; len: 10; CDR3nt: TGCAGCGTCTGGAACACTGAAGCTTTCTTT; CDR3aa: CSVWNTEAFF
d_gene: .; v_gene: TRBV29-1; j_gene: TRBJ2-7; abundance: .; len: 11; CDR3nt: TGCAGCGTTGGGGGAACCTACGAGCAGTACTTC; CDR3aa: CSVGGTYEQYF
d_gene: TRBD1; v_gene: TRBV12-3/TRBV12-4; j_gene: TRBJ2-7; abundance: few; len: 13; CDR3nt: TGTGCCAGCAGTTGGGGACAGACCTACGAGCAGTACTTC; CDR3aa: CASSWGQTYEQYF
d_gene: .; v_gene: TRBV30; j_gene: TRBJ1-1; abundance: .; len: 12; CDR3nt: TGTGCCTGGAGTGTACTGGGGCCCGGGACTTTCTTT; CDR3aa: CAWSVLGPGTFF
d_gene: TRBD1; v_gene: TRBV20-1; j_gene: TRBJ2-7; abundance: .; len: 13; CDR3nt: TGCAGTGCACTCGGGACAGCTAACTACGAGCAGTACTTC; CDR3aa: CSALGTANYEQYF
d_gene: .; v_gene: TRBV5-1; j_gene: TRBJ2-7; abundance: .; len: 15; CDR3nt: TGCGCCAGCAGCTTGGCGGGGGGCGCAATATACGAGCAGTACTTC; CDR3aa: CASSLAGGAIYEQYF